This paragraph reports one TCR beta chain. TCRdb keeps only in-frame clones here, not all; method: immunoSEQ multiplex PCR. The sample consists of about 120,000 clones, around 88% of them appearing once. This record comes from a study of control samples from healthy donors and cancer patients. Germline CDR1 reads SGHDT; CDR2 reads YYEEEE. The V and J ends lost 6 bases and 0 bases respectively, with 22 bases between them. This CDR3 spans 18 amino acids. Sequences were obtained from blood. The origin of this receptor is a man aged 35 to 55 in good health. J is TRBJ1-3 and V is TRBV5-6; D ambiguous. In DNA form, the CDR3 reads TGTGCCAGCACCGTTGGGAGGACCGCCTATCTCTCTGGAAACACCATATATTTT. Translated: CASTVGRTAYLSGNTIYF. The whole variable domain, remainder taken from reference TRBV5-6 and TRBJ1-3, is DAGVTQSPTHLIKTRGQQVTLRCSPKSGHDTVSWYQQALGQGPQFIFQYYEEEERQRGNFPDRFSGHQFPNYSSELNVNALLLGDSALYLCASTVGRTAYLSGNTIYFGEGSWLTVV.